Below, one T cell receptor beta chain is given with its context. Because the CDR3's place on the DNA is in doubt, the DNA is left out and the CDR3 is given as listed by TCRdb. The sample is drawn from a study of blood T cell repertoires in COVID-19. With termini counted, the CDR3 has 14 amino acids. The germline V gene encodes CDR1 SGHDT and CDR2 YYEEEE. Repertoires were generated with immunoSEQ multiplex PCR, while TCRdb's copy carries only in-frame clones and drops some. The sample shows 95,000 to 110,000 clones, around 88% of them seen only once. The sequenced sample was peripheral blood. V usage is TRBV5-6 and J usage is TRBJ2-7; the tabulated D call, TRBD1, remains unverified against the DNA. The origin of this receptor is a human donor in a cohort sampled during active COVID-19. The CDR3 protein is CASSFGPGGYEQYF.